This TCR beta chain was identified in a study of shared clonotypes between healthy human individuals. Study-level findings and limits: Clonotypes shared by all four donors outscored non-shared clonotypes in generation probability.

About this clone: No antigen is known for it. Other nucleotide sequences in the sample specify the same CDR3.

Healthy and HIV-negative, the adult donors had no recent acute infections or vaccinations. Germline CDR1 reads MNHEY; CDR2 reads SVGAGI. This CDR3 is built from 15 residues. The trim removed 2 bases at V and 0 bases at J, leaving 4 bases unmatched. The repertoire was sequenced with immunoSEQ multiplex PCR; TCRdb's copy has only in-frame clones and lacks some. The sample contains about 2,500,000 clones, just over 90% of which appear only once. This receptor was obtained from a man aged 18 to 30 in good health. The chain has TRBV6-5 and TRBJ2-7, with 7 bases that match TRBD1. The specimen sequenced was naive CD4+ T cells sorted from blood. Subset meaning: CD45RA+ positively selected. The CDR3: CASSYRDRRSYEQYF. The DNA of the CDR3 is TGTGCCAGCAGTTACCGGGACAGACGCTCCTACGAGCAGTACTTC.